Listed below are T cell receptor beta chains from one sample, sequenced in a study of Ad26.COV2.S vaccination and SARS-CoV-2 variants. Sequenced by immunoSEQ multiplex PCR; TCRdb stores in-frame clones only, minus some. The sample holds approximately 340,000 clones, roughly 84% seen once. The material was peripheral blood, obtained in a trial of Ad26.COV2.S vaccine versus placebo. The source is a person between 18 and 65 years old who received the Ad26.COV2.S COVID-19 vaccine or a placebo. CDR3s include the opening cysteine and the closing phenylalanine or tryptophan.

TRBJ2-5	TRBV18	CASTTSGGARETQYF
TRBJ1-6	TRBV30	CAWTARTVVGNSPLHF
TRBJ2-1	TRBV7-2	CASSLVRIGGRTYNEQFF
TRBJ1-1	TRBV3-1/TRBV3-2	CASSQNLQGHTEAFF
TRBJ2-5	TRBV4-3	CASSQGLFGPGVRAQYF
TRBJ2-1	TRBV11-2	CASSLVRVVFNEQFF
TRBJ2-2	TRBV5-4	CASSPGLAGGPLNTGELFF
TRBJ2-3	TRBV3-1/TRBV3-2	CASSRGLAGGVTQYF
TRBJ2-3	TRBV28	CASERRVTDTQYF
TRBJ2-7	TRBV30	CAWSVWENSYEQYF
TRBJ2-7	TRBV5-5	CASSFGLGYEQYF
TRBJ2-5	TRBV7-2	CASSSRQGLQETQYF
TRBJ1-2	TRBV5-1	CASSLGQIGYTF
TRBJ2-1	TRBV30	CAWRAGLAGYNEQFF
TRBJ1-2	TRBV6-1	CASSETTGGIYGYTF
TRBJ2-7	TRBV5-6	CASSFEGASTYEQYF
TRBJ2-3	TRBV2	CASRPAGRSTDTQYF
TRBJ2-5	TRBV7-9	CAILDYQETQYF
TRBJ1-4	TRBV28	CASSLTAVNEKLFF
TRBJ1-6	TRBV15	CATQVSSYNSPLHF
TRBJ1-5	TRBV3-1/TRBV3-2	CASSQSGEQPQHF
TRBJ2-1	TRBV7-9	CASSLVFRSANTYNEQFF
TRBJ2-5	TRBV7-2	CASSLAHPETQYF
TRBJ2-7	TRBV10-3	CAISVQGENYEQYF
TRBJ1-1	TRBV19	CASSTPALNTEAFF
TRBJ2-6	TRBV27	CASSFNSGANVLTF
TRBJ2-7	TRBV7-9	CASSLIPVEQYF
TRBJ2-1	TRBV5-6	CASSWETSGLYNEQFF
TRBJ2-5	TRBV7-7	CASSLGPQGGETQYF
TRBJ1-5	TRBV4-1	CARSPQGGIRDQPQHF
TRBJ1-2	TRBV10-3	CAISESGTANGYTF
TRBJ2-5	TRBV5-4	CASSLGTSGYQETQYF
TRBJ1-2	TRBV28	CASRVENYGYTF
TRBJ1-2	TRBV10-3	CATSGTPAAVGYGYTF
TRBJ1-2	TRBV20-1	CSASYPTARLYTF
TRBJ1-1	TRBV27	CASSLSPGTGYTEAFF
TRBJ2-1	TRBV27	CASSRRGGGFNEQFF